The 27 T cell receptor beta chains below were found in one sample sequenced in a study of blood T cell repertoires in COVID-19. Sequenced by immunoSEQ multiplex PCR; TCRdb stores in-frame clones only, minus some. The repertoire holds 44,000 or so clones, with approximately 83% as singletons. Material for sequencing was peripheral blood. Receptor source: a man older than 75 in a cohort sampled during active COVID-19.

The CDR3 reads CSGSSKNTEAFF. The CDR3 DNA reads TGCAGCGGCTCGAGCAAGAACACTGAAGCTTTCTTT. V usage is TRBV29-1 and J usage is TRBJ1-1; D gene ambiguous. The length of the CDR3 is 12 residues. Trimming removed 7 bases at V and 1 base at J, with 10 bases between. From germline, CDR1 is SQVTM and CDR2 ANQGSEA.

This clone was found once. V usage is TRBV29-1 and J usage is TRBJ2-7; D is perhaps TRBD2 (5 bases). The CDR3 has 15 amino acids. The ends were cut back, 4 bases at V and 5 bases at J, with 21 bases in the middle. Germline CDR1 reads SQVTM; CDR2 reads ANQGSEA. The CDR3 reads CSVVIAGSGLNEQYF. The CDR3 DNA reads TGCAGCGTTGTCATCGCCGGGTCCGGACTCAACGAGCAGTACTTC.

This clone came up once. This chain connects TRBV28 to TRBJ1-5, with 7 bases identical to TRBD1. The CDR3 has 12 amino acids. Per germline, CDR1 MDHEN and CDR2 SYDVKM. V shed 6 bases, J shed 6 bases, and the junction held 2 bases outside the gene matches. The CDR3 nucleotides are TGTGCCAGCAGAACAGGGGTTCAGCCCCAGCATTTT. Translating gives CASRTGVQPQHF.

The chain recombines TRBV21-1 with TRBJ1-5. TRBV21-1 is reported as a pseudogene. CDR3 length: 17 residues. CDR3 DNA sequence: TGTGCCAGCAGCAAAGCGCGGGAAGGGGATAGCAATCAGCCCCAGCATTTT. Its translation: CASSKAREGDSNQPQHF.

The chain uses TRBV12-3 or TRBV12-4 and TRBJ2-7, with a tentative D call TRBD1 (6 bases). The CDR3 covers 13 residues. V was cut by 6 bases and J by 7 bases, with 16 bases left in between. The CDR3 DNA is TGTGCCAGCAGAGAAACAGGGTCAGGGGAGCAGTACTTC. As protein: CASRETGSGEQYF.

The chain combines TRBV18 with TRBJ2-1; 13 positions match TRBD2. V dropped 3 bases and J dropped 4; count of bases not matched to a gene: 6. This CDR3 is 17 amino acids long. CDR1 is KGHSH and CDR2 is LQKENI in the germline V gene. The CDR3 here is CASSPPQLAGGYNEQFF. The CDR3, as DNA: TGTGCCAGCTCACCGCCGCAACTAGCGGGGGGGTACAATGAGCAGTTCTTC.

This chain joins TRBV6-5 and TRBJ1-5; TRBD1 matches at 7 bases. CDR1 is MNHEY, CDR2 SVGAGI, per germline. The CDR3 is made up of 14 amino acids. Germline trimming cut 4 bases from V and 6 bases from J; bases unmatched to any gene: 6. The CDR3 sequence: CASSLDRVGQPQHF. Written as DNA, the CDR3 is TGTGCCAGCAGTTTAGACAGGGTGGGTCAGCCCCAGCATTTT.

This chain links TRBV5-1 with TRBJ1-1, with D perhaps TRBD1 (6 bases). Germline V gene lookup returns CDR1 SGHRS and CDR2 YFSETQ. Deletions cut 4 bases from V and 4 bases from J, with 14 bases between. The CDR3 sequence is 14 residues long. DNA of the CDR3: TGCGCCAGCAGCATTGGGGGCAGTGTCACTGAAGCTTTCTTT. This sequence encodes CASSIGGSVTEAFF.

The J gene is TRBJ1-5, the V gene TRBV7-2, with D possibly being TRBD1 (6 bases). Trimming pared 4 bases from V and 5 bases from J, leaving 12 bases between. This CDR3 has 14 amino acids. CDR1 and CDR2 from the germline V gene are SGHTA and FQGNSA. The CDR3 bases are TGTGCCAGCAGCTCGAGAGGGGGAGATCAGCCCCAGCATTTT. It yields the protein CASSSRGGDQPQHF.

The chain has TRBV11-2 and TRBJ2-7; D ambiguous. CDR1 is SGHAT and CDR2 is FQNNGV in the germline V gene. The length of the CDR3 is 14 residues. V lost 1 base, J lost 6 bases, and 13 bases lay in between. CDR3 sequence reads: CASSLVARSGEQYF. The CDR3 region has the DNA TGTGCCAGCAGCTTAGTAGCACGTTCCGGCGAGCAGTACTTC.

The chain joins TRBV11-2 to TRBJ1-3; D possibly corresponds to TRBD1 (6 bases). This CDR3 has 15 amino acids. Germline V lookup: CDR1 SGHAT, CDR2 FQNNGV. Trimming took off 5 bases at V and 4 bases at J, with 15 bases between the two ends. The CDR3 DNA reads TGTGCCAGCAGCCTCCAGGGGACGGGAGGAAACACCATATATTTT. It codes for CASSLQGTGGNTIYF.

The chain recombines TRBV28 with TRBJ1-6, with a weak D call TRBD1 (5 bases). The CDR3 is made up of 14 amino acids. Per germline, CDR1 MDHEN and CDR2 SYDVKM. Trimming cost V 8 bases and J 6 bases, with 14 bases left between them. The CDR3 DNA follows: TGTGCCAGCTGGAGACGGGGGATTAATTCACCCCTCCACTTT. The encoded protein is CASWRRGINSPLHF.

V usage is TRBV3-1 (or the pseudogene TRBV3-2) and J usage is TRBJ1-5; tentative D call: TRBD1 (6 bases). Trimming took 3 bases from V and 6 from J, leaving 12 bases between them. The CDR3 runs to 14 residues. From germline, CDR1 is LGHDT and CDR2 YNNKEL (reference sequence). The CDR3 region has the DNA TGTGCCAGCAGCCAGCACAGGGATCGTCAGCCCCAGCATTTT. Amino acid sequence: CASSQHRDRQPQHF.

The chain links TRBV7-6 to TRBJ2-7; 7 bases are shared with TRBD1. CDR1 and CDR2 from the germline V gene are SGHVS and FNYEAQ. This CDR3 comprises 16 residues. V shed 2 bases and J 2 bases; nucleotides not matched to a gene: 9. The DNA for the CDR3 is TGTGCCAGCAGCTTATCTCCGACAGGGTTTACCTACGAGCAGTACTTC. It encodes CASSLSPTGFTYEQYF. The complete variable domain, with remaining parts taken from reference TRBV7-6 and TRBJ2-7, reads GAGVSQSPRYKVTKRGQDVALRCDPISGHVSLYWYRQALGQGPEFLTYFNYEAQQDKSGLPNDRFSAERPEGSISTLTIQRTEQRDSAMYRCASSLSPTGFTYEQYFGPGTRLTVT.

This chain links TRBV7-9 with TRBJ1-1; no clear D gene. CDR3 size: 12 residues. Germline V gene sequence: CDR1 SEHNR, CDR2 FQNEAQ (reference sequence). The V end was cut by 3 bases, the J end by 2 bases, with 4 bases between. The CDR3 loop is CASSFPNTEAFF. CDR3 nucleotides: TGTGCCAGCAGCTTCCCAAACACTGAAGCTTTCTTT.

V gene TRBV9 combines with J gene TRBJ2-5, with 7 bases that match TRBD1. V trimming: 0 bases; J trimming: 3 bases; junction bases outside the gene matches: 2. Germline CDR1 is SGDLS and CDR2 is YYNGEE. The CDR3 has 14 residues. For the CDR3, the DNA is TGTGCCAGCAGCGTAGAGACAGGGAAAGAGACCCAGTACTTC. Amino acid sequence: CASSVETGKETQYF.

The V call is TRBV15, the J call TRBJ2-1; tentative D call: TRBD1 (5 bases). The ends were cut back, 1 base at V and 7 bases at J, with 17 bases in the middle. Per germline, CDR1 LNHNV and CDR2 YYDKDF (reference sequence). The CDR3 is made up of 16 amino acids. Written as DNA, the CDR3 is TGTGCCACCAGCAGAGTACCCAGGGTGATTAGTAATGAGCAGTTCTTC. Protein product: CATSRVPRVISNEQFF.

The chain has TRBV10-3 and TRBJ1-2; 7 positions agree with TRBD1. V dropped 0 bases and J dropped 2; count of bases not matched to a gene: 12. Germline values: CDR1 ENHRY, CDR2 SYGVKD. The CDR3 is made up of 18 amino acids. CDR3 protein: CAISESLGQTRGNYGYTF. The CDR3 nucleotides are TGTGCCATCAGTGAGTCGTTGGGACAGACGAGGGGGAACTATGGCTACACCTTC.

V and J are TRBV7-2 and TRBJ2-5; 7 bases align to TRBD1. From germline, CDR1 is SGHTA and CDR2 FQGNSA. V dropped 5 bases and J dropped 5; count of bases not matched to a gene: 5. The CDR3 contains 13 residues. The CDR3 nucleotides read TGTGCCAGCAGCCTCGCCAGGGGGGAGACCCAGTACTTC. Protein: CASSLARGETQYF.

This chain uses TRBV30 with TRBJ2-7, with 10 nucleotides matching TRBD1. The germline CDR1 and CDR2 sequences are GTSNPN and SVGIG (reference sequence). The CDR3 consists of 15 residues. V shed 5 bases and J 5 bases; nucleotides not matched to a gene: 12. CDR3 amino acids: CAWSPGTGVSNEQYF. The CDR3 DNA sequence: TGTGCCTGGTCCCCCGGGACAGGGGTGAGTAACGAGCAGTACTTC.

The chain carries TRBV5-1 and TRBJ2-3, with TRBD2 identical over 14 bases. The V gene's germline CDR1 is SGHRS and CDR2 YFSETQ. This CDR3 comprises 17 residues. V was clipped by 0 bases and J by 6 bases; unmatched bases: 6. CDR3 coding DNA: TGCGCCAGCAGCTTGGCCGGGACTAGCGGGGGCCGGGATACGCAGTATTTT. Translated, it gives CASSLAGTSGGRDTQYF.

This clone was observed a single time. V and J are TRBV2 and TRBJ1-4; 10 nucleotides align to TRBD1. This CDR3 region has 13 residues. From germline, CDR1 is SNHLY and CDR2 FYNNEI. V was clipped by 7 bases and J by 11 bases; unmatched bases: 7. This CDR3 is CASTADRGPKLFF. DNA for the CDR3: TGTGCCAGCACCGCCGACAGGGGGCCTAAACTGTTTTTT. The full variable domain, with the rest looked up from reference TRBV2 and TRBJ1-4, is EPEVTQTPSHQVTQMGQEVILRCVPISNHLYFYWYRQILGQKVEFLVSFYNNEISEKSEIFDDQFSVERPDGSNFTLKIRSTKLEDSAMYFCASTADRGPKLFFGSGTQLSVL.

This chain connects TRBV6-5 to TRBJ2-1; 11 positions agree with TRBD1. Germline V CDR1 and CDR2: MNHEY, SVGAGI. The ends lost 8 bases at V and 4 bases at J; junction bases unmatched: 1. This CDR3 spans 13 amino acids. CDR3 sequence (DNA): TGTGCCAGCGGGACAGGGGGTTACAATGAGCAGTTCTTC. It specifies CASGTGGYNEQFF.

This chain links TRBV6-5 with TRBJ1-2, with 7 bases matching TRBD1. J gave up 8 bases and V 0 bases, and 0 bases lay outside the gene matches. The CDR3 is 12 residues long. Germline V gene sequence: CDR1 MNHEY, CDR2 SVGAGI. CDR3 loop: CASSYSGGGYTF. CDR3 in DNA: TGTGCCAGCAGTTACTCAGGGGGCGGCTACACCTTC.

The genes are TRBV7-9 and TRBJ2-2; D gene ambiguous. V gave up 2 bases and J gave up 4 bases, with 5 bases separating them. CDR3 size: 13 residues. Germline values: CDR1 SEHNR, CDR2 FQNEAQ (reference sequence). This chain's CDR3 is CASSLQATGELFF. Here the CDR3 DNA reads TGTGCCAGCAGCTTACAGGCCACCGGGGAGCTGTTTTTT.

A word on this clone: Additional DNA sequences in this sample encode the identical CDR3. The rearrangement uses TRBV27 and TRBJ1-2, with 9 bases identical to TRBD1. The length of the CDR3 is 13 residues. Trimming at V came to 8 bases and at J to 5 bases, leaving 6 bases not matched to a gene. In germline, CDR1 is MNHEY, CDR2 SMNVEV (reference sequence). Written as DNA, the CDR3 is TGTGCCAGCTCCTCGGGACAGGGATATGGCTACACCTTC. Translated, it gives CASSSGQGYGYTF.

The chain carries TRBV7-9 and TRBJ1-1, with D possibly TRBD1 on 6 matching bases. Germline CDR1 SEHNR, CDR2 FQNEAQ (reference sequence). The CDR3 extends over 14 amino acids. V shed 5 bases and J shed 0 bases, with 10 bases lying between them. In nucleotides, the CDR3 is TGTGCCAGCAGCCAACAGGGCCTGAACACTGAAGCTTTCTTT. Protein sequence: CASSQQGLNTEAFF. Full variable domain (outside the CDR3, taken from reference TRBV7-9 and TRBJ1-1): DTGVSQNPRHKITKRGQNVTFRCDPISEHNRLYWYRQTLGQGPEFLTYFQNEAQLEKSRLLSDRFSAERPKGSFSTLEIQRTEQGDSAMYLCASSQQGLNTEAFFGQGTRLTVV.